Listed below are T cell receptor beta chains from one sample, sequenced in a study of siplizumab effects on memory and regulatory T cells. Method: immunoSEQ multiplex PCR; TCRdb's copy keeps in-frame clones and lacks some. The data show tens of thousands of clones, under 95% seen once. The sequenced sample consisted of CD8+ T cells sorted from blood. These receptors were taken from a human donor in good health. Each CDR3 is given without its conserved first and last residue.

TRBV27 ASSLRGGRGYYEQY
TRBV7-9 ASSHLGDTEAF
TRBV27 ASWGSSYEQY
TRBV7-9 ASSPTPTGFAAQY
TRBV7-8 ASSLGAALTEAF
TRBV6-9 ASSYVAPMNTEAF
TRBV5-4 ASTRTDNEQF
TRBV7-2 ASSLAGQGAGNEKLF
TRBV4-1 ASSQLAAPYNEQF
TRBV6-5 ASSERDHLEAF
TRBV9 ASSVAPDGLAFGEKETQY
TRBV10-1 ASCLRVGKEKLF
TRBV29-1 SVVVTDSYEQY
TRBV4-1 ASSQRVTSGNTIY
TRBV7-9 ASSSGVTEAF
TRBV11-2 ASSLDRIGSPGAREQY
TRBV19 ASSPLVGSPGGYT